This T cell receptor (beta chain) was sequenced during a study of T cells in Graves' hyperthyroidism and ophthalmopathy. With 3 bases clipped from V and 8 bases from J, the junction kept 12 bases outside the gene matches. Germline V gene sequence: CDR1 ENHRY, CDR2 SYGVKD. The CDR3 totals 15 residues. In its sample, this clonotype was seen many times. RNA transcripts were the template for amplifying TCR beta CDR3 regions. The HTBI set primed first-round TCR CDR3 RT-PCR. From the multiplex PCR reads, TCRdb called clonotypes with MiXCR, one entry per CDR3 protein. There are hundreds of thousands of distinct CDR3 sequences in the sample; approximately 15% occur only once, and 12% lies in the top ten. Reasons for excluding patients were uncontrolled infection, other autoimmune disease, pregnancy or lactation.

The chain joins TRBV10-3 to TRBJ1-2; 7 bases are shared with TRBD1. This TCR was recovered from a woman aged 50 to 60 with Graves' ophthalmopathy. Material: blood. The CDR3 DNA reads as TGTGCCATCAGTGACCCATTCCGGGACAGTGTGGGCTACACCTTC. Protein: CAISDPFRDSVGYTF.